This entry is about one TCR beta chain. Its antigen is still unknown. This record comes from a study of CXCR3-negative and CXCR3-positive naive CD8 T cells. For the study at large: With about 1.5 +/- 0.3 million reads per library, the TRB reads numbered around 140 million in total. Study-wide results and caveats: The TRBV-TRBJ usage of naive CXCR3-negative and CXCR3-positive cells was similar, but that of memory cells differed. Against CXCR3-negative naive cells, CXCR3-positive naive cells showed more hydrophobic TRB CDR3s. Both naive subsets showed comparably high diversity, and memory CD8+ cells showed much lower diversity.

The V gene's germline CDR1 is LNHDA and CDR2 SQIVND (reference sequence). The CDR3 length is 14 residues. The authors prepared UMI-labeled TRB cDNA libraries by 5' RACE. From the 5' RACE reads, TCRdb lists one entry per CDR3 protein and no DNA. The table counts some 120,000 distinct CDR3 sequences; under 0.75% lies in the top ten. Naive CD8+ T cells showed CD45RO-CCR7+CD27+CD95-. The clonotype comes from a human donor in good health. Some clones in this sample may be carry-over from other donors' samples. This sequence joins TRBV19 and TRBJ1-5; the D call of TRBD1 rests on TCRdb alone, since no DNA is present to check it. Sequenced sample: naive CXCR3+ CD8+ T cells from blood. Subset defined: CD45RO-CCR7+CD27+CD95- naive CD8+ T cells expressing CXCR3 (TNR3+). CDR3 protein: CASSLQGDNQPQHF. Full variable domain (outside the CDR3, taken from reference TRBV19 and TRBJ1-5): DGGITQSPKYLFRKEGQNVTLSCEQNLNHDAMYWYRQDPGQGLRLIYYSQIVNDFQKGDIAEGYSVSREKKESFPLTVTSAQKNPTAFYLCASSLQGDNQPQHFGDGTRLSIL.